This TCR beta chain was profiled in a study of T cell repertoires in cytomegalovirus infection (dated by TCRdb to the late 2010s). Regarding the study in general: Donor HLA type was relevant to the analysis, because carriage of CMV infection together with the matching HLA type was indicated by public TCR beta signatures.

As concerns this clonotype: Its antigen is not yet known. No much larger clone is present one base from it, and per-base qualities are unavailable.

What the work shows at the level of the full study, not this receptor alone: Carriers of CMV infection plus the relevant HLA type were discriminated by the cumulative frequency of public TCR beta family members in the study cohort and in an independent roughly 380-donor cohort. In the ex vivo response, HLA-C-restricted CMV-specific TCR beta clonotypes were dominant, and in two of eight donors the single most frequent clonotype came from this HLA-C-restricted group.

TCRdb names Illumina HiSeq 1500 as the instrument used. TCRdb took the public reads, trimmed them with fastp at Q25, ran MiXCR for clone calling and kept in-frame beta chains. Each record represents a unique CDR3 protein, reported with the most common genes and DNA among its rows. The sample table contains around 740,000 distinct CDR3 sequences; only one count was recorded for 35% to 45% of them. 2.8% of the sample rests with the top ten. V is pared back by 0 bases and J by 5 bases, with 11 bases lying between the germline termini. The CDR1 and CDR2 encoded by the germline V gene are MGHRA and YSYEKL. From cysteine to phenylalanine, the CDR3 is 15 amino acids long. This entry keeps only the CDR3 DNA: 45 bases, framed from base 1.

The sample comprised PBMCs. This clonotype was sampled from a human donor in good health (CMV status not recorded). Some clones in this sample may be carry-over from other donors' samples. This chain joins TRBV4-1 to TRBJ1-5; a confident D gene designation cannot be given. The CDR3 protein sequence reads: CASSQDNTVYQPQHF. The base sequence is TGCGCCAGCAGCCAAGATAATACAGTGTATCAGCCCCAGCATTTT.